This paragraph covers one T cell receptor beta chain sequence. This CDR3 region has 13 residues. Looked up from germline, CDR1 is LNHDA and CDR2 is SQIVND (reference sequence). The V gene lost 6 bases and the J gene lost 4 bases, with 10 bases spanning the gap. These data are taken from a study of blood T cell repertoires in COVID-19. Study background: T cells, B-cell-depleted T cells, or PBMCs provided the cDNA or gDNA that served as material.

In the original workflow: It was from reference gene primer amplification that nucleated cell counts were estimated. TCRdb's table, derived via immunoSEQ multiplex PCR, lists solely in-frame clones and lacks some. The V and J calls and the clone size are those of that table, but D and trimming were determined from the DNA. The sample records about 140,000 clones, roughly 84% being singletons. This sequence was found in a human donor in a cohort sampled during active COVID-19. J is TRBJ1-5 and V is TRBV19; no firm D call. The sequenced sample was peripheral blood. The CDR3 loop reads CASSLDRNQPQHF. CDR3 DNA: TGTGCCAGTAGCCTAGACCGGAATCAGCCCCAGCATTTT.